The 31 T cell receptor beta chains below come from one sample, sequenced in a study of cytotoxic CD8 clonotypes in ibrutinib-treated CLL. The method was immunoSEQ multiplex PCR; TCRdb's version includes in-frame clones alone and lacks a portion of them. The repertoire includes some 76,000 clones, around 78% of them detected once, and less than 45% sits in the top ten. The sequencing used PBMCs, collected after 24 months of ibrutinib treatment. The receptors shown here come from a human donor with chronic lymphocytic leukemia.

V gene TRBV4-3 combines with J gene TRBJ1-2; TRBD1 aligns across 9 bases. The CDR3 runs 16 residues. CDR1 is LGHNA, CDR2 YSLEER, per germline. Germline trimming cut 0 bases from V and 4 bases from J; bases unmatched to any gene: 6. The CDR3 is CASSQDLWDRAYGYTF. DNA for the CDR3: TGCGCCAGCAGCCAAGATCTATGGGACAGGGCCTATGGCTACACCTTC.

The CDR3 sequence: CASSPVYSGTEAFF. CDR3 DNA: TGTGCCAGCAGCCCAGTATACTCGGGCACTGAAGCTTTCTTT. The J gene is TRBJ1-1, the V gene TRBV13; D unresolved. CDR1 is PRHDT, CDR2 FYEKMQ, per germline (reference sequence). Trimming cost V 5 bases and J 4 bases, with 14 bases left between them. CDR3 length: 14 residues.

V gene TRBV2 combines with J gene TRBJ1-5; unclear D gene. This CDR3 contains 14 residues. Looked up from germline, CDR1 is SNHLY and CDR2 is FYNNEI. The V gene lost 8 bases and the J gene lost 3 bases, with 14 bases spanning the gap. CDR3 nucleotides: TGTGCCAGCGCCCCAACCAGGATCAATCAGCCCCAGCATTTT. Translation gives CASAPTRINQPQHF.

This chain joins TRBV7-6 and TRBJ2-7; possible D gene TRBD2, 6 bases. V was cut by 5 bases and J by 2 bases, with 13 bases left in between. This CDR3 region has 14 residues. CDR1 is SGHVS, CDR2 FNYEAQ, per germline. DNA of the CDR3: TGTGCCAGCAGCCTTGGCCGCGGGACCTACGAGCAGTACTTC. Amino acids: CASSLGRGTYEQYF. Filled out from reference TRBV7-6 and TRBJ2-7, the complete variable domain reads GAGVSQSPRYKVTKRGQDVALRCDPISGHVSLYWYRQALGQGPEFLTYFNYEAQQDKSGLPNDRFSAERPEGSISTLTIQRTEQRDSAMYRCASSLGRGTYEQYFGPGTRLTVT.

The chain has TRBV10-3 and TRBJ2-2, with 15 bases lining up with TRBD2. Germline V gene sequence: CDR1 ENHRY, CDR2 SYGVKD. Trimming cost V 7 bases and J 5 bases; bases outside gene matches: 5. This CDR3 region has 16 residues. The CDR3 sequence: CAINPGLAGGTGELFF. The CDR3 region has the DNA TGTGCCATCAATCCGGGACTAGCGGGAGGTACCGGGGAGCTGTTTTTT.

V gene TRBV5-4 combines with J gene TRBJ2-4; 9 positions match TRBD2. The CDR3 totals 17 residues. Germline V lookup: CDR1 SGHNT, CDR2 YYREEE (reference sequence). Trimming at V came to 5 bases and at J to 6 bases, leaving 15 bases not matched to a gene. The CDR3 reads CASSTPPGAGGLNIQYF. CDR3 coding DNA: TGTGCCAGCAGTACCCCTCCTGGGGCGGGAGGGCTAAACATTCAGTACTTC.

The chain links TRBV30 to TRBJ2-7; D call uncertain. The CDR3 is 13 amino acids. Germline loops: CDR1 GTSNPN, CDR2 SVGIG (reference sequence). Trimming left V 8 bases short and J 4 bases short, with 18 bases between. The CDR3 spells CAGPLGWQYEQYF. The CDR3 region has the DNA TGTGCCGGCCCTTTAGGATGGCAATACGAGCAGTACTTC. The complete variable domain, with remaining parts taken from reference TRBV30 and TRBJ2-7, reads SQTIHQWPATLVQPVGSPLSLECTVEGTSNPNLYWYRQAAGRGLQLLFYSVGIGQISSEVPQNLSASRPQDRQFILSSKKLLLSDSGFYLCAGPLGWQYEQYFGPGTRLTVT.

The chain links TRBV4-1 to TRBJ1-3, with D maybe TRBD1 (5 bases). Between the trimmed V and J ends, which lost 1 base and 0 bases, there was a span of 13 bases. Germline V lookup: CDR1 MGHRA, CDR2 YSYEKL. The CDR3 covers 17 residues. CDR3 bases: TGCGCCAGCAGCCAAGCTCCGCGGGGGTACTCTGGAAACACCATATATTTT. As protein: CASSQAPRGYSGNTIYF.

This clone was found once. The chain joins TRBV6-6 to TRBJ2-1, with TRBD2 matching 9 bases. The V gene's germline CDR1 is MNHNY and CDR2 SVGAGI (reference sequence). V shed 2 bases, J shed 4 bases, and the junction held 6 bases outside the gene matches. The CDR3 consists of 16 residues. This CDR3 is CASSYIAGVSYNEQFF. CDR3 DNA sequence: TGTGCCAGCAGTTACATAGCGGGAGTTTCATACAATGAGCAGTTCTTC.

The chain carries TRBV28 and TRBJ2-5; D might be TRBD2 (6 bases). Germline lookup yields CDR1 MDHEN and CDR2 SYDVKM. Trimming stripped 7 bases from V and 2 bases from J, with 17 bases between. The CDR3 is 15 amino acids. CDR3 coding DNA: TGTGCCAGCACCCCTGTTTGGAGGGGTCAAGAGACCCAGTACTTC. It specifies CASTPVWRGQETQYF.

CDR3 sequence reads: CASSEALGFDYGYTF. The DNA of the CDR3 is TGTGCCAGCAGTGAAGCGCTCGGGTTCGACTATGGCTACACCTTC. The chain has TRBV6-1 and TRBJ1-2; unclear D gene. This CDR3 is 15 amino acids long. Between the trimmed V and J ends, which lost 0 bases and 3 bases, there was a span of 11 bases. Per the germline V gene, CDR1 is MNHNS and CDR2 is SASEGT.

The chain combines TRBV10-1 with TRBJ2-2; 10 bases align to TRBD1. CDR3 length: 14 amino acids. Germline V gene data show CDR1 as WNHNN and CDR2 as SYGVQD (reference sequence). V shed 6 bases, J shed 7 bases, and the junction held 5 bases outside the gene matches. In DNA form, the CDR3 reads TGCGCCAGCAGGGGAGACAGGGGGCACGGGGAGCTGTTTTTT. Its translation is CASRGDRGHGELFF.

The chain is built from TRBV27 and TRBJ1-5; no firm D call. Germline V gene data show CDR1 as MNHEY and CDR2 as SMNVEV (reference sequence). This CDR3 is 12 amino acids long. V lost 4 bases and J lost 2, with 3 bases in between. The CDR3 DNA reads as TGTGCCAGCAGTTACGGCAATCAGCCCCAGCATTTT. Protein: CASSYGNQPQHF.

DNA of the CDR3: TGTGCCAGCAGCTTAGGACAGCCTGAAGCTTTCTTT. This translates into CASSLGQPEAFF. The chain recombines TRBV7-3 with TRBJ1-1, with D perhaps TRBD1 (6 bases). This CDR3 has 12 amino acids. Trimming removed 2 bases from V and 6 bases from J, with 7 bases in between. Germline lookup yields CDR1 SGHTA and CDR2 FQGTGA.

This chain joins TRBV9 and TRBJ2-7, with a tentative D call TRBD2 (5 bases). The CDR3 consists of 14 residues. Per the germline V gene, CDR1 is SGDLS and CDR2 is YYNGEE. The V end was cut by 4 bases, the J end by 4 bases, with 15 bases between. The CDR3 is CASSPRLASYEQYF. In DNA, the CDR3 is TGTGCCAGCAGCCCCCGGCTAGCTTCTTACGAGCAGTACTTC. The whole variable domain, filled in from reference TRBV9 and TRBJ2-7, reads DSGVTQTPKHLITATGQRVTLRCSPRSGDLSVYWYQQSLDQGLQFLIQYYNGEERAKGNILERFSAQQFPDLHSELNLSSLELGDSALYFCASSPRLASYEQYFGPGTRLTVT.

J is TRBJ2-6 and V is TRBV7-2; no definite D call. The CDR3 has 14 residues. CDR1 is SGHTA and CDR2 is FQGNSA in the germline V gene. V was cut by 6 bases and J by 1 base, with 7 bases left in between. The CDR3 loop is CASSFSSGANVLTF. In DNA, the CDR3 is TGTGCCAGCAGTTTTAGTTCTGGGGCCAACGTCCTGACTTTC.

This sequence joins TRBV9 and TRBJ2-2, with 9 positions matching TRBD2. Unmatched junction bases numbered 10, after V lost 3 bases and J lost 10 bases. Germline lookup yields CDR1 SGDLS and CDR2 YYNGEE. The CDR3 consists of 15 residues. CDR3 nucleotides: TGTGCCAGCAGCGCCCTACCGGGACTAGCCTTGGAGCTGTTTTTT. The encoded protein is CASSALPGLALELFF.

V is TRBV7-9 and J is TRBJ2-5; 9 nucleotides align to TRBD2. This CDR3 contains 15 residues. CDR1 and CDR2 from the germline V gene are SEHNR and FQNEAQ (reference sequence). V was pared by 1 base and J by 1 base, with 1 base of the junction left unmatched. In nucleotides, the CDR3 is TGTGCCAGCAGCTTAGAGCGGGGGGCCCAAGAGACCCAGTACTTC. It is translated as CASSLERGAQETQYF.

CDR3 DNA sequence: TGTGCCAGCAGCTTTCGGACTAGTGGGAACACCGGGGAGCTGTTTTTT. Protein: CASSFRTSGNTGELFF. The V call is TRBV7-3, the J call TRBJ2-2; 7 bases align to TRBD2. There are 16 residues in the CDR3. Trimming cost V 3 bases and J 1 base; bases outside gene matches: 5. Germline-derived CDR1 and CDR2 are SGHTA and FQGTGA.

V gene TRBV7-9 combines with J gene TRBJ2-3, with D possibly TRBD2 on 6 matching bases. V gave up 3 bases and J gave up 0 bases, with 16 bases separating them. CDR1 SEHNR and CDR2 FQNEAQ come from the germline V gene (reference sequence). This CDR3 spans 17 amino acids. The CDR3 nucleotides are TGTGCCAGCAGCTTGCCCCGGGGAGGAGTTAGCACAGATACGCAGTATTTT. Translated: CASSLPRGGVSTDTQYF. The variable domain in full, completed from reference TRBV7-9 and TRBJ2-3, reads DTGVSQNPRHKITKRGQNVTFRCDPISEHNRLYWYRQTLGQGPEFLTYFQNEAQLEKSRLLSDRFSAERPKGSFSTLEIQRTEQGDSAMYLCASSLPRGGVSTDTQYFGPGTRLTVL.

This chain links TRBV19 with TRBJ2-5; perhaps TRBD2 as D (6 bases). Deletions cut 7 bases from V and 3 bases from J, with 12 bases between. Looked up from germline, CDR1 is LNHDA and CDR2 is SQIVND (reference sequence). The CDR3 loop spans 13 amino acids. The CDR3 bases are TGTGCCAGTAAGCGGACTACGGAAGAGACCCAGTACTTC. Residues: CASKRTTEETQYF. Combining the CDR3 with reference TRBV19 and TRBJ2-5 gives the whole variable domain DGGITQSPKYLFRKEGQNVTLSCEQNLNHDAMYWYRQDPGQGLRLIYYSQIVNDFQKGDIAEGYSVSREKKESFPLTVTSAQKNPTAFYLCASKRTTEETQYFGPGTRLLVL.

The table lists this clone with a few counts. The junction departs from germline at one end; a sequencing error may be responsible. This rearrangement joins TRBV2 to TRBJ2-7, with D maybe TRBD2 (6 bases). Germline V CDR1 and CDR2: SNHLY, FYNNEI. The CDR3 consists of 13 residues. In DNA, the CDR3 is TGTGCCAGCTTACTCCAGGGACCGGGAGACACCAACTTC. Its translation: CASLLQGPGDTNF.

This rearrangement joins TRBV6-6 to TRBJ1-5; TRBD1 agrees at 9 bases. The CDR3 has 14 amino acids. In germline, CDR1 is MNHNY, CDR2 SVGAGI (reference sequence). V was clipped by 4 bases and J by 7 bases; unmatched bases: 5. This CDR3 reads CASSSTGGRQPQHF. The CDR3 coding sequence is TGTGCCAGCAGTTCCACAGGGGGCCGGCAGCCCCAGCATTTT.

This rearrangement joins TRBV6-6 to TRBJ2-7, with D hard to call. The V gene's germline CDR1 is MNHNY and CDR2 SVGAGI (reference sequence). V was pared by 0 bases and J by 6 bases, with 12 bases between. The CDR3 is 14 residues long. CDR3 sequence (DNA): TGTGCCAGCAGTTACTCGAGGCAGGTATCCGAGCAGTACTTC. Translation gives CASSYSRQVSEQYF.

The chain couples TRBV10-1 to TRBJ2-1; D gene uncertain. From germline, CDR1 is WNHNN and CDR2 SYGVQD (reference sequence). The V end lost 6 bases, the J end lost 1 base, and 13 bases lay between the germline ends. This CDR3 is 15 amino acids long. CDR3 residues: CASSAVGLSYNEQFF. Here the CDR3 DNA reads TGCGCCAGCAGCGCCGTGGGCCTGTCCTACAATGAGCAGTTCTTC.

This chain uses TRBV6-5 with TRBJ2-1; 9 nucleotides match TRBD2. This CDR3 has 15 residues. J lost 4 bases, V lost 6 bases, and 7 bases had no gene match. Germline loops: CDR1 MNHEY, CDR2 SVGAGI. CDR3 DNA sequence: TGTGCCAGCAGCTCAGTAGCGGGAGCTTACAATGAGCAGTTCTTC. It specifies CASSSVAGAYNEQFF.

V gene TRBV6-5 combines with J gene TRBJ2-3; TRBD1 agrees at 8 bases. Unmatched junction bases numbered 5, after V lost 6 bases and J lost 3 bases. This CDR3 is 14 amino acids long. CDR1 and CDR2 from the germline V gene are MNHEY and SVGAGI. The CDR3 protein is CASRRTGNTDTQYF. The CDR3 region has the DNA TGTGCCAGCAGGCGGACAGGGAATACAGATACGCAGTATTTT.

The chain carries TRBV28 and TRBJ2-1; D might be TRBD1 (5 bases). The CDR3 consists of 14 residues. V was shortened by 3 bases and J by 6 bases, with 12 bases between the two germline ends. Looked up from germline, CDR1 is MDHEN and CDR2 is SYDVKM. This chain's CDR3 is CASSFQGSVNEQFF. CDR3 DNA sequence: TGTGCCAGCAGTTTTCAGGGTTCGGTCAATGAGCAGTTCTTC.

This chain joins TRBV21-1 and TRBJ2-2; no DNA check was done on the table's D call, TRBD2. TRBV21-1 is marked as a pseudogene. This CDR3 contains 19 residues. The chain's CDR3 is CASISPISGTSGETGELFF. The CDR3 region has the DNA TGTGCCAGCATAAGCCCTATATCCGGGACTAGCGGGGAGACCGGGGAGCTGTTTTTT.

The chain combines TRBV6-5 with TRBJ2-2; no clear D gene. The CDR3 sequence is 13 residues long. Germline loops: CDR1 MNHEY, CDR2 SVGAGI. V lost 7 bases and J 1 base, leaving 7 bases between the germline ends. The DNA for the CDR3 is TGTGCCAGCAAGGTTTGGAACACCGGGGAGCTGTTTTTT. Protein sequence: CASKVWNTGELFF.

The V gene is TRBV9, the J gene TRBJ2-3, with D possibly TRBD2 on 5 matching bases. Per germline, CDR1 SGDLS and CDR2 YYNGEE. The V and J ends lost 2 bases and 2 bases respectively, with 15 bases between them. CDR3 size: 16 residues. This CDR3 is CASSVGRMTITDTQYF. The CDR3, as DNA: TGTGCCAGCAGCGTCGGACGTATGACTATCACAGATACGCAGTATTTT. Full variable domain (missing parts from reference TRBV9 and TRBJ2-3): DSGVTQTPKHLITATGQRVTLRCSPRSGDLSVYWYQQSLDQGLQFLIQYYNGEERAKGNILERFSAQQFPDLHSELNLSSLELGDSALYFCASSVGRMTITDTQYFGPGTRLTVL.